This entry lists 29 T cell receptor beta chains sequenced from one sample in a study of Graves' ophthalmopathy and Graves' hyperthyroidism. As the template, RNA transcripts were used to amplify TCR beta CDR3 regions. An opening RT-PCR round employed HTBI primers and preceded a second-round multiplex PCR. TCRdb independently ran MiXCR on the multiplex PCR reads; one entry per CDR3 protein. This sample has a few hundred thousand distinct CDR3 sequences, with less than 40% found just once. The source material was peripheral blood or thyroid tissue (not recorded which). All receptors come from an adult man with Graves' hyperthyroidism.

This clonotype appeared many times. The chain employs TRBV5-4 and TRBJ2-7; D unclear. CDR3 size: 14 residues. Trimming took off 0 bases at V and 3 bases at J, with 10 bases between the two ends. Germline assignment: CDR1 SGHNT and CDR2 YYREEE (reference sequence). CDR3: CASSLGGSLYEQYF. In DNA form, the CDR3 reads TGTGCCAGCAGCTTGGGCGGAAGCCTCTACGAGCAGTACTTC.

The sample holds a few counts of this clonotype. The chain has TRBV7-3 and TRBJ2-7; D ambiguous. V lost 0 bases and J 6 bases, leaving 9 bases between the germline ends. Looked up from germline, CDR1 is SGHTA and CDR2 is FQGTGA. The CDR3 has 13 amino acids. CDR3 in amino acids: CASSLTAGLEQYF. In DNA form, the CDR3 reads TGTGCCAGCAGCTTAACGGCAGGTCTCGAGCAGTACTTC.

This clonotype has at least ten counts. V and J are TRBV24-1 and TRBJ2-7; 7 bases map to TRBD1. Losses at the gene ends were 4 bases for V and 5 bases for J; bases not matched to a gene: 7. Germline CDR1 and CDR2: KGHDR and SFDVKD. CDR3 length: 14 amino acids. The CDR3 protein is CATSEGDRVDEQYF. The CDR3 coding sequence is TGTGCCACCAGTGAAGGAGACAGGGTAGACGAGCAGTACTTC.

This clonotype was seen ten or more times. The chain recombines TRBV6-5 with TRBJ2-5, with 10 bases aligning to TRBD1. The junction had 8 bases not matched to a gene; V was cut back by 5 bases and J by 5 bases. Germline CDR1 MNHEY, CDR2 SVGAGI. The CDR3 loop spans 15 amino acids. The CDR3 here is CASSQPGQGWETQYF. The CDR3 region has the DNA TGTGCCAGCAGTCAGCCGGGACAGGGGTGGGAGACCCAGTACTTC.

CDR3 DNA: TGTGCCACCCGGGACAGGGGTGGCAATCAGCCCCAGCATTTT. Protein product: CATRDRGGNQPQHF. This chain joins TRBV5-8 and TRBJ1-5; TRBD1 matches 10 bases. CDR1 SGHTS and CDR2 YDEGEE come from the germline V gene. The CDR3 is made up of 14 amino acids. The V segment lost 9 bases and the J segment 2 bases; nucleotides outside the gene matches: 5.

Many counts were recorded for this clonotype. This chain links TRBV5-1 with TRBJ2-7; 12 bases are a match to TRBD2. V was clipped by 3 bases and J by 4 bases; unmatched bases: 5. Germline values: CDR1 SGHRS, CDR2 YFSETQ. The CDR3 loop spans 15 amino acids. For the CDR3, the DNA is TGCGCCAGCAGCTCAGGACTAGCGGGAATATACGAGCAGTACTTC. Protein: CASSSGLAGIYEQYF.

For this clonotype: At one boundary the junction diverges from the germline segment, which might be a read error. This sequence joins TRBV25-1 and TRBJ2-5; a possible D gene is TRBD1 (6 bases). The germline V gene encodes CDR1 MGHDK and CDR2 SYGVNS. The CDR3 consists of 14 residues. CDR3 coding DNA: TGTGCCAGCAGTTTTGGGGGCAGACAAGAGACCCGGTACTTC. Its translation is CASSFGGRQETRYF.

This clonotype appeared many times. V is TRBV5-6 and J is TRBJ2-5; TRBD2 matches at 8 bases. The germline V gene encodes CDR1 SGHDT and CDR2 YYEEEE. This CDR3 has 17 residues. The junction had 17 bases not matched to a gene; V was cut back by 5 bases and J by 5 bases. In nucleotides, the CDR3 is TGTGCCAGCAGGGAGTCCCCGACGGGACTAGGGCGGGAGACCCAGTACTTC. It codes for CASRESPTGLGRETQYF.

There are a few counts of this clonotype. The chain is built from TRBV2 and TRBJ2-5, with TRBD2 identical over 13 bases. J lost 2 bases, V lost 7 bases, and 7 bases had no gene match. The germline CDR1 and CDR2 sequences are SNHLY and FYNNEI. The CDR3 has 16 residues. CDR3 sequence: CASTPTSGGLQETQYF. CDR3 nucleotides: TGTGCCAGCACCCCGACTAGCGGGGGGCTTCAAGAGACCCAGTACTTC.

The rearrangement links TRBV12-3 or TRBV12-4 to TRBJ1-1; the match to TRBD1 covers 11 bases. The CDR3 length is 15 residues. The V segment lost 10 bases and the J segment 2 bases; nucleotides outside the gene matches: 9. DNA of the CDR3: TGTGCCACGAACCGGGACAGGGGGGTCAACACTGAAGCTTTCTTT. Translated, it gives CATNRDRGVNTEAFF.

This clonotype appeared a few times. CDR3 amino acids: CASSVGAGGRETQYF. The DNA of the CDR3 is TGTGCCAGCAGCGTAGGGGCGGGAGGGCGGGAGACCCAGTACTTC. The V call is TRBV9, the J call TRBJ2-5, with 9 bases that match TRBD2. Germline V gene sequence: CDR1 SGDLS, CDR2 YYNGEE. The CDR3 has 15 residues. J gave up 5 bases and V 0 bases, and 5 bases lay outside the gene matches. Filled out from reference TRBV9 and TRBJ2-5, the complete variable domain reads DSGVTQTPKHLITATGQRVTLRCSPRSGDLSVYWYQQSLDQGLQFLIQYYNGEERAKGNILERFSAQQFPDLHSELNLSSLELGDSALYFCASSVGAGGRETQYFGPGTRLLVL.

Regarding this clonotype: Sequence at one end of the junction differs from germline and may be a read error. The genes are TRBV10-3 and TRBJ1-2; 12 bases fit TRBD1. The CDR3 runs to 16 residues. Germline CDR1 ENHRY, CDR2 SYGVKD. The CDR3 sequence is CASSPRDRGRAYGYTF. The CDR3 DNA follows: TGTGCCAGCAGTCCCCGGGACAGGGGGCGTGCCTATGGCTACACCTTC.

The V and J genes are TRBV20-1 and TRBJ2-5; D remains unclear. The DNA end is a closer match to TRBJ2-1, so the J assignment may be wrong. Germline CDR1 and CDR2: DFQATT and SNEGSKA (reference sequence). This CDR3 has 11 amino acids. CDR3 residues: CSARTSNEQFF. In DNA, the CDR3 is TGCAGTGCTAGGACCTCCAATGAGCAGTTCTTC.

As regards this clonotype: This sequence may be a read error, since a much larger clone differs from it by one base. This is likely a read error, given that the CDR3 carries no conserved phenylalanine or tryptophan at its end. This rearrangement joins TRBV7-2 to TRBJ1-5, with a weak D call TRBD1 (6 bases). In germline, CDR1 is SGHTA, CDR2 FQGNSA. The germline V and J ends were trimmed by 5 bases and 4 bases, with 12 bases remaining between them. The CDR3 loop spans 14 amino acids. For the CDR3, the DNA is TGTGCCAGCAGCCCCTCTCAGGGGAATCAGCCCCAGCATCTT. Translation gives CASSPSQGNQPQHL.

V and J are TRBV2 and TRBJ2-3; D is perhaps TRBD2 (7 bases). V lost 6 bases and J lost 0, with 13 bases in between. The CDR3 length is 15 residues. Germline V gene sequence: CDR1 SNHLY, CDR2 FYNNEI. The CDR3 sequence: CASRGGARSTDTQYF. CDR3 coding DNA: TGTGCCAGCAGGGGGGGGGCAAGGAGCACAGATACGCAGTATTTT. The full variable domain, with the rest looked up from reference TRBV2 and TRBJ2-3, is EPEVTQTPSHQVTQMGQEVILRCVPISNHLYFYWYRQILGQKVEFLVSFYNNEISEKSEIFDDQFSVERPDGSNFTLKIRSTKLEDSAMYFCASRGGARSTDTQYFGPGTRLTVL.

There are many counts of this clonotype. This CDR3 reads CASSLARGSGNTIYF. The CDR3, as DNA: TGTGCCAGCAGCTTAGCGCGAGGTTCTGGAAACACCATATATTTT. The chain links TRBV7-6 to TRBJ1-3; D not certain. The CDR3 covers 15 residues. Germline assignment: CDR1 SGHVS and CDR2 FNYEAQ. Trimming cost V 0 bases and J 1 base, with 7 bases left between them.

The sample holds a few counts of this clonotype. The V call is TRBV2, the J call TRBJ1-4; no firm D call. Trimming shortened V by 5 bases and J by 7 bases, and 17 bases separated the two germline ends. CDR3 size: 15 residues. From germline, CDR1 is SNHLY and CDR2 FYNNEI. CDR3: CASSTDQDPGEKLFF. CDR3 nucleotide sequence: TGTGCCAGCAGTACGGACCAAGATCCTGGTGAAAAACTGTTTTTT.

This sequence joins TRBV20-1 and TRBJ2-7, with 12 bases aligning to TRBD1. V dropped 3 bases and J dropped 6; count of bases not matched to a gene: 15. Germline V gene data show CDR1 as DFQATT and CDR2 as SNEGSKA (reference sequence). This CDR3 comprises 17 residues. The CDR3 nucleotides are TGCAGTGCTAGGGGACAGGGGGCAGGGGTTGGGACCTCCGAGCAGTACTTC. It is translated as CSARGQGAGVGTSEQYF.

Notes on this clonotype: An end of the junction differs from the germline gene, which may be a read error. The chain links TRBV3-1 to TRBJ1-6; D not resolved. The CDR3 has 13 amino acids. CDR1 LGHDT and CDR2 YNNKEL come from the germline V gene (reference sequence). DNA for the CDR3: TGTGCCAGCGGCCAAGGAAATAATTCACCCCTCCACTTT. Its protein is CASGQGNNSPLHF.

At least ten counts were recorded for this clonotype. This chain uses TRBV7-9 with TRBJ2-6; D is ambiguous. The CDR3 loop spans 14 amino acids. In germline, CDR1 is SEHNR, CDR2 FQNEAQ (reference sequence). V was shortened by 4 bases and J by 0 bases, with 4 bases between the two germline ends. CDR3 nucleotides: TGTGCCAGCAGCTCCTACTCTGGGGCCAACGTCCTGACTTTC. The encoded protein is CASSSYSGANVLTF.

V and J are TRBV20-1 and TRBJ2-2; 9 bases are shared with TRBD2. The CDR3 extends over 14 amino acids. The trim removed 3 bases at V and 6 bases at J, leaving 5 bases unmatched. Germline values: CDR1 DFQATT, CDR2 SNEGSKA (reference sequence). CDR3 loop: CSASRSGGPGELFF. The CDR3, as DNA: TGCAGTGCTAGTCGCAGCGGGGGGCCCGGGGAGCTGTTTTTT.

There are a few counts of this clonotype. V usage is TRBV6-2 or TRBV6-3 and J usage is TRBJ1-1; D perhaps matches TRBD1 (6 bases). The V end lost 3 bases, the J end lost 1 base, and 15 bases lay between the germline ends. This CDR3 is 16 amino acids long. Germline V CDR1 and CDR2: MNHEY, SVGEGT. As DNA, the CDR3 is TGTGCCAGCAGTTATGGTCTCGGGGGCCAGAACACTGAAGCTTTCTTT. It is translated as CASSYGLGGQNTEAFF.

This clonotype has only a few counts. The chain employs TRBV30 and TRBJ1-2, with 7 bases lining up with TRBD1. Germline CDR1 reads GTSNPN; CDR2 reads SVGIG (reference sequence). Losses at the gene ends were 5 bases for V and 4 bases for J; bases not matched to a gene: 1. The CDR3 spans 11 residues. DNA of the CDR3: TGTGCCTGGGGGACAGCCTATGGCTACACCTTC. Its protein is CAWGTAYGYTF.

Comment on this clonotype: This sequence may be a read error, since a much larger clone differs from it by one base. CDR3 nucleotide sequence: TGTGCCGGCAGCTCGTCCTTGTCGGGAAACACCATATATTTT. This translates into CAGSSSLSGNTIYF. The V gene is TRBV5-5, the J gene TRBJ1-3; the D is unclear. Germline CDR1 is SGHKS and CDR2 is YYEKEE (reference sequence). The CDR3 loop spans 14 amino acids.

Ten or more counts support this clonotype. This chain links TRBV15 with TRBJ1-5, with 8 bases lining up with TRBD1. The CDR3 has 14 residues. V gave up 3 bases and J gave up 4 bases; unmatched junction bases: 2. Germline lookup yields CDR1 LNHNV and CDR2 YYDKDF (reference sequence). The CDR3 coding sequence is TGTGCCACCAGCAGCAGGGGGCTGAATCAGCCCCAGCATTTT. Its translation: CATSSRGLNQPQHF.

With regard to this clonotype: Relative to the germline gene, one junction end is altered; a read error may explain this. The chain combines TRBV5-1 with TRBJ2-7; 9 nucleotides align to TRBD1. The germline gives CDR1 SGHRS, CDR2 YFSETQ. This CDR3 is built from 14 residues. For the CDR3, the DNA is TGCACCAGCAGCATTAACAGGGGGCGGAATGAGCAGTACTTC. This sequence encodes CTSSINRGRNEQYF.

This sequence joins TRBV29-1 and TRBJ2-7; D is possibly TRBD1 (6 bases). Germline V CDR1 and CDR2: SQVTM, ANQGSEA. The CDR3 has 13 amino acids. Trimming left V 7 bases short and J 2 bases short, with 15 bases between. As DNA, the CDR3 is TGCAGCGCACGCCCCAGGGGTCCCTACGAGCAGTACTTC. It specifies CSARPRGPYEQYF.

This clonotype showed up just a few times. The gene calls are TRBV13 and TRBJ1-5, with D hard to call. Germline CDR1 is PRHDT and CDR2 is FYEKMQ (reference sequence). V was clipped by 6 bases and J by 0 bases, with 12 bases between them. The CDR3 spans 15 residues. CDR3 in amino acids: CASRSGEYSNQPQHF. In DNA, the CDR3 is TGTGCCAGCAGATCAGGCGAATATAGCAATCAGCCCCAGCATTTT.

Notes on this clonotype: This may stem from a read error, because a much larger clone lies one nucleotide away. CDR3 coding DNA: TGTGCCAGCAGCTTCGGTGGGCAGCTCTCTGGAAACACCATATATTTT. Translated, it gives CASSFGGQLSGNTIYF. The genes are TRBV7-2 and TRBJ1-3; D unresolved. The CDR3 consists of 16 residues. Trimming cost V 3 bases and J 0 bases, with 12 bases left between them. CDR1 is SGHTA, CDR2 FQGNSA, per germline.